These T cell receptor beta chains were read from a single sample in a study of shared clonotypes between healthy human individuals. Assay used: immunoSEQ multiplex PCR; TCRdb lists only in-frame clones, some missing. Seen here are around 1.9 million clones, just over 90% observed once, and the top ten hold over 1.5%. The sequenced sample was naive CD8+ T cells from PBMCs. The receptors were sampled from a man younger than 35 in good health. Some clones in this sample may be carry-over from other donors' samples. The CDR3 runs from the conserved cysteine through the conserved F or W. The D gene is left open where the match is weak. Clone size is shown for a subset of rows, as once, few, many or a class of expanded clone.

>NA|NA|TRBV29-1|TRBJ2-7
TGCAGCGTTCGGCAGGGCTCCTACGAGCAGTACTTC
CSVRQGSYEQYF
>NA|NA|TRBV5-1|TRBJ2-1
TGCGCCAGCAGCCCCGGTCGGGCCTACAATGAGCAGTTCTTC
CASSPGRAYNEQFF
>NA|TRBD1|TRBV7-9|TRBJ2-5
TGTGCCAGCAGCTCACGACAGGGTCCAGAGACCCAGTACTTC
CASSSRQGPETQYF
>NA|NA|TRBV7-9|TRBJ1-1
TGTGCCAGCAGCCCTCAACAGGGTAGAATTGGGGACACTGAAGCTTTCTTT
CASSPQQGRIGDTEAFF
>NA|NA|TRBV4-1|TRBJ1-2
TGCGCCAGCAGCCAAGACCAGACTAACTATGGCTACACCTTC
CASSQDQTNYGYTF
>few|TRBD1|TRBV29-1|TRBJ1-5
TGCAGCGTTGAAACCGAATCAGGGGGCAAGCCCCAGCATTTT
CSVETESGGKPQHF
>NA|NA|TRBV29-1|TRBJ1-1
TGCAGCGTACGGGGAGTAGGGCTCGGCACTGAAGCTTTCTTT
CSVRGVGLGTEAFF
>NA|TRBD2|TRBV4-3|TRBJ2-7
TGCGCCAGCAGCCAAGATTGGGTAGCGGGAGCGCACGAGCAGTACTTC
CASSQDWVAGAHEQYF
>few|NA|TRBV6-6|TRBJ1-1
TGTGCCAGCAGCCTTGACCTGAACACTGAAGCTTTCTTT
CASSLDLNTEAFF
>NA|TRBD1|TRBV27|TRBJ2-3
TGTGCCAGCACGCGAGGGACAGGGGCTAGCACAGATACGCAGTATTTT
CASTRGTGASTDTQYF
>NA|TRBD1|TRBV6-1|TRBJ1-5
TGTGCCAGCAGTGAACGCTCTGGGACAGTCAATCAGCCCCAGCATTTT
CASSERSGTVNQPQHF
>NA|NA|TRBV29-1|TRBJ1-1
TGCAGCGTCGCCCACTTACCTAGTACCAAAGCTTTCTTT
CSVAHLPSTKAFF
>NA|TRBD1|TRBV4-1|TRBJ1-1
TGCGCCAGCAGCCAGTGGGACAGGGGAACTGAAGCTTTCTTT
CASSQWDRGTEAFF
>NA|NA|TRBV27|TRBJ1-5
TGTGCCAGCAGTCCGCGGGATCAGCTCAATCAGCCCCAGCATTTT
CASSPRDQLNQPQHF
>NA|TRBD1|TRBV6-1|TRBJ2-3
TGTGCCAGCAGTGATGGACCCAGGGGGACAGATACGCAGTATTTT
CASSDGPRGTDTQYF
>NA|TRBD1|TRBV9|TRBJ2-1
TGTGCCAGCAGCGTAGTGGGGACAGATTACAATGAGCAGTTCTTC
CASSVVGTDYNEQFF
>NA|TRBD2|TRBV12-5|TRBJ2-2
TGTGCTAGTGGTATCGGACTAGCGGGAGGCGGATCCGGGGAGCTGTTTTTT
CASGIGLAGGGSGELFF
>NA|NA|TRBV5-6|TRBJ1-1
TGTGCCAGCAGCTCCAACGAGGGGCGCGAAGCTTTCTTT
CASSSNEGREAFF
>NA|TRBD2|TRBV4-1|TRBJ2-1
TGCGCCAGCAGCCAACCTCTAGCGGGAGGTAGAAATGAGCAGTTCTTC
CASSQPLAGGRNEQFF
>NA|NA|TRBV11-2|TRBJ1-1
TGTGCCAGCAGTCCTATGTACACTGAAGCTTTCTTT
CASSPMYTEAFF
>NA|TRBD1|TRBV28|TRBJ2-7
TGTGCCAGCAGTCCTACGACAGGGAATTGGTACGAGCAGTACTTC
CASSPTTGNWYEQYF
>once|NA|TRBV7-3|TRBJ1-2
TGTGCCAGCAGCCCAACCCACGCTCTCGATGGCTACACCTTC
CASSPTHALDGYTF
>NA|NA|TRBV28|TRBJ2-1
TGTGCCAGCAGTAGACGCGCCTACAATGAGCAGTTCTTC
CASSRRAYNEQFF
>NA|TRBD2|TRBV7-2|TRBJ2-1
TGTGCCAGCAGCGATACCGGCGGGGGCTACAATGAGCAGTTCTTC
CASSDTGGGYNEQFF
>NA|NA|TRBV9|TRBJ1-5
TGTGCCAGCAGCGCAGGGAGCAGCAATCAGCCCCAGCATTTT
CASSAGSSNQPQHF
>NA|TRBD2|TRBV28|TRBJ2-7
TGTGCCAGCAGTTTAATTAGCGGGAACTCCTACGAGCAGTACTTC
CASSLISGNSYEQYF
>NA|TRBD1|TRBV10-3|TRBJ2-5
TGTGCCATCAGCGGGGGACAGGCAGAGACCCAGTACTTC
CAISGGQAETQYF
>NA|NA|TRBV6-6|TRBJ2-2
TGTGCCACCCTTATCGACACCGGGGAGCTGTTTTTT
CATLIDTGELFF
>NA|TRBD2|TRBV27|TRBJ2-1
TGTGCCAGCCATATTATTAGCGGGAGGGCCCTCAATGAGCAGTTCTTC
CASHIISGRALNEQFF
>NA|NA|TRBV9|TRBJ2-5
TGTGCCAGCAGCCCGAACCGGGGGCAGTCGGAGACCCAGTACTTC
CASSPNRGQSETQYF
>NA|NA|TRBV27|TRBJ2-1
TGTGCCAGCAGTTCCACGCTCGCTAGCTCCGTCTACAATGAGCAGTTCTTC
CASSSTLASSVYNEQFF
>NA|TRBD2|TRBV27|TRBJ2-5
TGTGCCAGCAGGGGGCTAGCGGAACAAGAGACCCAGTACTTC
CASRGLAEQETQYF
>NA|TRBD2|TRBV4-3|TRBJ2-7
TGCGCCAGCAGCCATGGGTCGGGCGGGAGCGTCAACGAGCAGTACTTC
CASSHGSGGSVNEQYF
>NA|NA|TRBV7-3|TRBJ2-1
TGTGCCAGCAGCCCTGGACCAGGCGGGTACAATGAGCAGTTCTTC
CASSPGPGGYNEQFF
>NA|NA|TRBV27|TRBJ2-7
TGTGCCAGCAGTTCGTGGGGTCAAGACGAGCAGTACTTC
CASSSWGQDEQYF
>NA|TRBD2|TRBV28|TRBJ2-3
TGTGCCAGCTCCCCCCCGGGACTAGTGTCTTATTTT
CASSPPGLVSYF
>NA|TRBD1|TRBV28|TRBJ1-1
TGTGCCAGCAGTCAGGACAGGGGCGCTGAAGCTTTCTTT
CASSQDRGAEAFF
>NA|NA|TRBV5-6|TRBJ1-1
TGTGCCAGCAGCTTGGGAGGGTCGAACACTGAAGCTTTCTTT
CASSLGGSNTEAFF
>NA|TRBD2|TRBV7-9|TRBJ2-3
TGTGCCAGCAGCTTCGACTACGGGGGGTCAGATACGCAGTATTTT
CASSFDYGGSDTQYF
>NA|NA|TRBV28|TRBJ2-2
TGTGCCAGCAGTTTGGAGGGAGCCGAGATGGGTGGGGAGCTGTTTTTT
CASSLEGAEMGGELFF